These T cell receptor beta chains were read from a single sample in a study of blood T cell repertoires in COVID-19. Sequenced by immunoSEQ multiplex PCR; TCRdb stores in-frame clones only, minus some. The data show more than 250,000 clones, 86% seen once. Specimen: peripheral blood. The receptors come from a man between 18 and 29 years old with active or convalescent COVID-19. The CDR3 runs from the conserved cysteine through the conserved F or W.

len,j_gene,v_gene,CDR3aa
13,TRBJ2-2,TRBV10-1,CASSEGGTGELFF
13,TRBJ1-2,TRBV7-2,CASSIQGNDGYTF
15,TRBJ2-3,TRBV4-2,CASRGQGGTTDTQYF
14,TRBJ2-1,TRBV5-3,CARSLTSTYNEQFF
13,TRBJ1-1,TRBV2,CASSEQLNTEAFF
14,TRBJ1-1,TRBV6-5,CASSMDGGYREAFF
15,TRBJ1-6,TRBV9,CASSVTGGEGSPLHF
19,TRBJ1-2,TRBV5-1,CASSFYIGQGEGDNYGYTF
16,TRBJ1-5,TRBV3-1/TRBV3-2,CASSLGAGGSNQPQHF
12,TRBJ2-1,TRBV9,CASSTSANEQFF
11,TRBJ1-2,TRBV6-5,CAFGEYRGYTF
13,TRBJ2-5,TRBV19,CASQTGNGETQYF
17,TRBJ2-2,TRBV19,CASSPRSGTGNTGELFF
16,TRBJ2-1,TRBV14,CASSQDLGYLSDEQFF
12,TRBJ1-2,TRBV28,CASSLVSYGYTF
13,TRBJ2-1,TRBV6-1,CASNPALYNEQFF
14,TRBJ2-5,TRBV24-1,CATSDPGNQETQYF
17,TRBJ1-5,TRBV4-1,CASSQDITVQGGGPQHF
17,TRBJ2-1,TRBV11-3,CASSSGPSGGAYNEQFF
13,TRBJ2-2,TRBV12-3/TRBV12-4,CASSRQGTGELFF
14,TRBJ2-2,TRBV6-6,CASSWGGNTGELFF
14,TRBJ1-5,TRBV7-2,CASSLRQGGQPQHF
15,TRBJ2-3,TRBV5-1,CASSGGLGPPDTQYF
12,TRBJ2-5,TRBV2,CASSITQETQYF
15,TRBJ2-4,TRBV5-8,CASSPGTLAKNIQYF
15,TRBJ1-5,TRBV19,CASSIKRDSNQPQHF
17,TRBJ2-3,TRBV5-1,CASSPRAVGGATDTQYF
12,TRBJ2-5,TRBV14,CASSQVFGTQYF
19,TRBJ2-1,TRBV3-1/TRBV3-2,CARAGLSASGRRGSNEQFF
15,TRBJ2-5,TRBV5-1,CASSLGDRDRETQYF
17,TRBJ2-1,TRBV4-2,CASSQDRGLAGDWEQFF
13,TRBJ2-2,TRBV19,CASARRYAGELFF
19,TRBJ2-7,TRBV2,CASSKASPPLTGEISEQYF
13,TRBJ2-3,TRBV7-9,CASRVDGVDEQYF
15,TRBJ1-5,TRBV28,CASSLLRREDQPQHF